These T cell receptor beta chains were read from a single sample in a study of early T cells in non-severe SARS-CoV-2 infection. TCRdb processed the 5' RACE reads anew with MiXCR; each CDR3 protein has one entry. The sample includes 100,000 to 150,000 distinct CDR3 sequences, about 15% of them seen just once. Sequenced material: whole blood. These receptors all stem from an adult who was a healthcare worker with PCR-confirmed SARS-CoV-2 infection or an uninfected control (not recorded which). The CDR3 runs from the conserved cysteine through the conserved F or W. The D gene is left open where the match is weak. For some rows the clone size is stated as once, few or many, or as a class when expanded; others skip it.

J gene: TRBJ2-6; clone size: NA; V gene: TRBV5-1; D gene: TRBD1; CDR3 DNA: TGCGCCAGCAGCGACCAGGGACAGGCCTTCTCTGGGGCCAACGTCCTGACTTTC; CDR3 protein: CASSDQGQAFSGANVLTF
J gene: TRBJ1-3; clone size: NA; V gene: TRBV7-9; D gene: NA; CDR3 DNA: TGTGCTCCGGTCGGGGGGCCTGGAAACACCATATATTTT; CDR3 protein: CAPVGGPGNTIYF
J gene: TRBJ2-5; clone size: NA; V gene: TRBV12-3/TRBV12-4; D gene: NA; CDR3 DNA: TGTGCCAGCAGCCACTCCCCGGGACGGAGTCAAGAGACCCAGTACTTC; CDR3 protein: CASSHSPGRSQETQYF
J gene: TRBJ1-1; clone size: few; V gene: TRBV4-1; D gene: NA; CDR3 DNA: TGCGCCAGCAGCCCACCCCGAGGAGACCCTGAAGCTTTCTTT; CDR3 protein: CASSPPRGDPEAFF
J gene: TRBJ2-3; clone size: many; V gene: TRBV5-6; D gene: NA; CDR3 DNA: TGTGCCAGCAGCTGGACCGCGGGAGATACGCAGTATTTT; CDR3 protein: CASSWTAGDTQYF
J gene: TRBJ2-3; clone size: NA; V gene: TRBV7-2; D gene: NA; CDR3 DNA: TGTGCCAGCAGCTCCGGGACTCATCGGTATTTT; CDR3 protein: CASSSGTHRYF
J gene: TRBJ2-1; clone size: NA; V gene: TRBV5-4; D gene: TRBD2; CDR3 DNA: TGTGCCAGCAGCTCCGCGGGGGGCAGATCCTACAATGAGCAGTTCTTC; CDR3 protein: CASSSAGGRSYNEQFF
J gene: TRBJ2-3; clone size: few; V gene: TRBV7-3; D gene: NA; CDR3 DNA: TGTGCCAGCAGCTCAACCCGCGGGGGCACAGATACGCAGTATTTT; CDR3 protein: CASSSTRGGTDTQYF
J gene: TRBJ1-5; clone size: many; V gene: TRBV7-9; D gene: TRBD1; CDR3 DNA: TGTGCCAGCAGCTTGGGACAGAGCAATCAGCCCCAGCATTTT; CDR3 protein: CASSLGQSNQPQHF
J gene: TRBJ2-3; clone size: many; V gene: TRBV5-4; D gene: TRBD2; CDR3 DNA: TGTGCCAGCAGCCGAGCCAGCGGGGGGCCCCTTGGCACAGATACGCAGTATTTT; CDR3 protein: CASSRASGGPLGTDTQYF
J gene: TRBJ1-1; clone size: few; V gene: TRBV9; D gene: TRBD1; CDR3 DNA: TGTGCCAGCAGCGCAACGACAGGGATTTGGGCTGAAGCTTTCTTT; CDR3 protein: CASSATTGIWAEAFF
J gene: TRBJ1-2; clone size: many; V gene: TRBV28; D gene: NA; CDR3 DNA: TGTGCCAGCAGTCCTACAGGACGCTATGGCTACACCTTC; CDR3 protein: CASSPTGRYGYTF
J gene: TRBJ2-7; clone size: once; V gene: TRBV13; D gene: TRBD1; CDR3 DNA: TGTGCCAGCAGCCACCGGGACAGGGACCACGAGCAGTACTTC; CDR3 protein: CASSHRDRDHEQYF
J gene: TRBJ2-1; clone size: NA; V gene: TRBV6-5; D gene: NA; CDR3 DNA: TGTGCCAGCGAAAACCCAGGTAACAATGAGCAGTTCTTC; CDR3 protein: CASENPGNNEQFF
J gene: TRBJ2-5; clone size: few; V gene: TRBV6-6; D gene: TRBD2; CDR3 DNA: TGTGCCAGCAGCCCCGGACTAGCGGGGGTTCGAGAGACCCAGTACTTC; CDR3 protein: CASSPGLAGVRETQYF
J gene: TRBJ1-1; clone size: few; V gene: TRBV6-5; D gene: TRBD1; CDR3 DNA: TGTGCCAGCAGTTTGAACAGGGGAAACACTGAAGCTTTCTTT; CDR3 protein: CASSLNRGNTEAFF